The T cell receptor (beta chain) described here comes from a study of cytomegalovirus exposure and HLA in healthy donors. Overall study context: Counted in an early data release were about 80 million unique TCRs from HLA-typed donors.

With 60 Vbeta and 13 Jbeta primers, the PCR was carried out. Data came from immunoSEQ multiplex PCR; TCRdb stores just in-frame clones and leaves some out. The sample includes tens of thousands of clones, around 77% of them seen just once. Of note for this clone: No antigen is known for it.

Notes on the study in general: In an earlier analysis, in approximately 570 donors, most V segments appeared productive either ~87% or ~30% of the time. Sequencing likely generated an artifact that appeared as a cluster of highly shared sequence variants. A few chains linked to CMV were shown in vitro to be specific for CMV antigens.

The CDR3 covers 15 residues. CDR1 and CDR2 (germline): SEHNR, FQNEAQ (reference sequence). Trimming took 5 bases from V and 4 from J, leaving 17 bases between them. This TCR derives from a man in his thirties or forties in good health and CMV-seronegative. The chain combines TRBV7-9 with TRBJ1-1, with a tentative D call TRBD1 (5 bases). Specimen: PBMCs. The DNA for the CDR3 is TGTGCCAGCAGCCCCGAGGGAGGGGAGGGCACTGAAGCTTTCTTT. This codes for CASSPEGGEGTEAFF.